This TCR beta chain was sequenced in a study of beta chain features in type 1 diabetes. Study overall: Investigators examined some 100 million sorted cells across all samples. Study-wide points: Patients with Type 1 diabetes showed moderately but significantly shorter TCRB CDR3s in all four CD4+ subsets. Sequencing used cDNA, and cells with high TCR expression could therefore be over-represented. Naive, central memory and Treg TCRB repertoires seemed to resemble each other more closely in patients than they did in healthy donors.

As concerns this clone: Its antigen is unknown. At the DNA level, this CDR3 is encoded by other sequences in the same sample as well.

Germline V gene sequence: CDR1 MNHNS, CDR2 SASEGT. Trimming removed 6 bases from V and 3 bases from J; junction bases left unmatched: 4. The CDR3 spans 14 residues. Expressed TCRB transcripts were sequenced, since all the RNA that had been isolated was reverse transcribed. Using immunoSEQ multiplex PCR, the repertoire was profiled, and TCRdb retains in-frame clones only, with some absent. The table has about 150,000 clones, approximately 10% seen once. The authors took one heparinised blood draw, averaging about 120 mL, from each donor. The rearrangement uses TRBV6-1 and TRBJ2-7, with 11 positions matching TRBD1. The clonotype originates from a man aged 25-40 years with type 1 diabetes. Sequenced: central memory CD4+ T cells from blood. The chain's CDR3 is CASRTGQGGYEQYF. CDR3 sequence (DNA): TGTGCCAGCAGGACGGGACAGGGGGGCTACGAGCAGTACTTC.